The source of this T cell receptor (beta chain) is a study of blood T cell repertoires in COVID-19. About the research overall: The origin of the acute and convalescent COVID-19 samples was the United States, Italy and Spain. T cells, B-cell-depleted T cells, or PBMCs supplied cDNA or gDNA.

V lost 4 bases and J 0 bases, leaving 13 bases between the germline ends. The CDR3 covers 15 residues. CDR1 and CDR2 (germline): LNHDA, SQIVND (reference sequence). This clone was seen once. Original methodology: Nucleated cell counts were estimated from reference gene primer amplification. The data were produced by immunoSEQ multiplex PCR, yet TCRdb's version contains in-frame clones alone and is incomplete. For V, J and clone size, that table is used; D and trimming come from the DNA. The sample holds about 78,000 clones, 90% seen once. The sequencing sample was made of peripheral blood. The origin of this receptor is a woman aged 45-59 years in a cohort sampled during active COVID-19. The V and J genes are TRBV19 and TRBJ2-7; maybe TRBD2 (6 bases). DNA of the CDR3: TGTGCCAGTAGTACAGGGACTCCTAGCTCCTACGAGCAGTACTTC. It yields the protein CASSTGTPSSYEQYF.